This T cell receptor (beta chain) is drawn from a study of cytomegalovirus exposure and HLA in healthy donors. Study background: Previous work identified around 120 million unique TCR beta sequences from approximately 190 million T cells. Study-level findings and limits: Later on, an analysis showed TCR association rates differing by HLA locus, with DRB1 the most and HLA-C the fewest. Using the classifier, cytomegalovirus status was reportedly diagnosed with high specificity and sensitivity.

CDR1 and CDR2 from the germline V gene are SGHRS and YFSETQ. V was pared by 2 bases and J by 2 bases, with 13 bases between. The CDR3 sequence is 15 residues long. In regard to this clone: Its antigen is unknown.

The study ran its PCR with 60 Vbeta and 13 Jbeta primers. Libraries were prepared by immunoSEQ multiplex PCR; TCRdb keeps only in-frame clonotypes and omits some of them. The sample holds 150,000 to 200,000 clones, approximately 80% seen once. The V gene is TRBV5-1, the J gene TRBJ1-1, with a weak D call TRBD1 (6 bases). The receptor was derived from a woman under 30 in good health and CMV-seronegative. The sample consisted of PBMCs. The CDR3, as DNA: TGCGCCAGCAGCTTCTCTACAGGGCCTAACACTGAAGCTTTCTTT. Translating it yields CASSFSTGPNTEAFF.